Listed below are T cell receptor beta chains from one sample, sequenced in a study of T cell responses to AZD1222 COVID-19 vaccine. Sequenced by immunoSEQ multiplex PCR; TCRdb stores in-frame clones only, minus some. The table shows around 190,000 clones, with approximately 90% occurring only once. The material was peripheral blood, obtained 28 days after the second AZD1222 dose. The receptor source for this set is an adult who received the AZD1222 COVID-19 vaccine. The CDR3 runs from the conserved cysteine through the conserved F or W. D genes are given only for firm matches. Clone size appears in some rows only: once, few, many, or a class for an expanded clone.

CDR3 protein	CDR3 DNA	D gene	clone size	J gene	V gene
CASSEGTGEWQPQHF	TGTGCCAGTAGTGAAGGGACAGGGGAGTGGCAGCCCCAGCATTTT	TRBD1	few	TRBJ1-5	TRBV19
CASSGDGRNQPQHF	TGTGCCAGCAGCGGAGACGGACGCAATCAGCCCCAGCATTTT	.	.	TRBJ1-5	TRBV7-2
CASSLPRDRPTDTQYF	TGTGCCAGCTCTCTTCCCCGGGACAGGCCCACAGATACGCAGTATTTT	TRBD1	.	TRBJ2-3	TRBV18
CASSMGASYEQYF	TGTGCCAGCAGTATGGGGGCCTCCTACGAGCAGTACTTC	.	few	TRBJ2-7	TRBV27
CASSLGGTPEKLFF	TGCGCCAGCAGCTTGGGCGGGACACCTGAAAAACTGTTTTTT	.	.	TRBJ1-4	TRBV5-1
CASSVTGTEYEQYF	TGTGCCAGCAGCGTAACCGGGACAGAGTACGAGCAGTACTTC	TRBD1	.	TRBJ2-7	TRBV2
CASSLGQNTGELFF	TGTGCCAGCAGCTTAGGCCAGAACACCGGGGAGCTGTTTTTT	.	.	TRBJ2-2	TRBV11-2
CASSPLGQGNSPLHF	TGTGCCAGCTCACCGCTCGGACAGGGGAATTCACCCCTCCACTTT	TRBD1	.	TRBJ1-6	TRBV18
CASSFGASNTEAFF	TGTGCCAGCAGCTTCGGGGCGTCCAACACTGAAGCTTTCTTT	.	.	TRBJ1-1	TRBV11-2
CASSPGAPATKQYF	TGTGCCAGCAGCCCGGGGGCCCCAGCTACGAAGCAGTACTTC	.	.	TRBJ2-7	TRBV7-2
CSASSYNEQFF	TGCAGTGCTAGTAGTTACAATGAGCAGTTCTTC	.	.	TRBJ2-1	TRBV20-1